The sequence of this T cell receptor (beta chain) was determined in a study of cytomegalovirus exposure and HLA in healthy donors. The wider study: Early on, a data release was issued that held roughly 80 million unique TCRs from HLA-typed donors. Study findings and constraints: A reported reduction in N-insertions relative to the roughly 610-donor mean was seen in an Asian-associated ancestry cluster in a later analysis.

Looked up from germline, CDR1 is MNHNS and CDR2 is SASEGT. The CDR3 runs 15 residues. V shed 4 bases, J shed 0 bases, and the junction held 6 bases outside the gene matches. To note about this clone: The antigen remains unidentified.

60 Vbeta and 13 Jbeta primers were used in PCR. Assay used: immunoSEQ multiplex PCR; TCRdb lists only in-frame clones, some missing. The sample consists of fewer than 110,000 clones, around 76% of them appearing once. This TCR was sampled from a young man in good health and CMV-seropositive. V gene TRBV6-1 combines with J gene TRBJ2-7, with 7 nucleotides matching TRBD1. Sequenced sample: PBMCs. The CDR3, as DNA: TGTGCCAGCAGTGGAGAGGGACAGTTCTCCTACGAGCAGTACTTC. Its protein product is CASSGEGQFSYEQYF.